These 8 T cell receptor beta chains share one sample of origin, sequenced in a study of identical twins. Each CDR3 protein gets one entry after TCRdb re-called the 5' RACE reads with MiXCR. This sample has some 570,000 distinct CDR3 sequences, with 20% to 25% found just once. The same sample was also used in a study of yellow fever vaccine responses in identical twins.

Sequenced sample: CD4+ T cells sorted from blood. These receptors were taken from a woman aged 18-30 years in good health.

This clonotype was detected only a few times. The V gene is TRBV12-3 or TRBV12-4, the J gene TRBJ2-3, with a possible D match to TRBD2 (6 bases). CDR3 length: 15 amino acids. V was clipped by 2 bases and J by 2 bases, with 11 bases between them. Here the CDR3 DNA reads TGTGCCAGCAGTTTAAGGGAGGAGGCCACAGATACGCAGTATTTT. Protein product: CASSLREEATDTQYF.

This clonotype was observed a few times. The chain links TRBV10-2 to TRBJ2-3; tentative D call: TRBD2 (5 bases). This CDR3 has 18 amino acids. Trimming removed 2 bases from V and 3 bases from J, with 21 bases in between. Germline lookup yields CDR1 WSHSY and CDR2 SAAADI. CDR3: CASSEGRLAWTNTDTQYF. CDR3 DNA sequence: TGCGCCAGCAGTGAGGGGCGGCTAGCCTGGACCAATACAGATACGCAGTATTTT.

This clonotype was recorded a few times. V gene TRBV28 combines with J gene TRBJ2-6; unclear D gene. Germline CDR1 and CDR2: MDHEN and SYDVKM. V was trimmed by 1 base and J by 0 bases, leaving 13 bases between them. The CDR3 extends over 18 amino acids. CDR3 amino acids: CASSLYRFGDSGANVLTF. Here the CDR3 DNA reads TGTGCCAGCAGTTTATATAGGTTCGGTGACTCTGGGGCCAACGTCCTGACTTTC.

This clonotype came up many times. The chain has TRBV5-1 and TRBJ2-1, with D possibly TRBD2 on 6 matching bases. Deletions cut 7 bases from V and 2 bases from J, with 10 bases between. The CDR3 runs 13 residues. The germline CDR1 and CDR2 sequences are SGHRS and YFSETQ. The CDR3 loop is CASSPSAYNEQFF. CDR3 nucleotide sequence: TGCGCCAGCTCTCCTAGCGCCTACAATGAGCAGTTCTTC.

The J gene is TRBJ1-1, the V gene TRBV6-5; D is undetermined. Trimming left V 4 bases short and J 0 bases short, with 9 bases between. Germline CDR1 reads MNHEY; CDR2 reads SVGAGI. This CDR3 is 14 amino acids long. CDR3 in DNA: TGTGCCAGCAGTTCTCCGGCGGTGAACACTGAAGCTTTCTTT. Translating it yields CASSSPAVNTEAFF.

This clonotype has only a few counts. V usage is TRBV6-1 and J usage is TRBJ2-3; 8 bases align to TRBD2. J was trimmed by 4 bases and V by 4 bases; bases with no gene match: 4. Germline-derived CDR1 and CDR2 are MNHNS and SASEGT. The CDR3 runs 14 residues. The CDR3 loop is CASSAGGVADTQYF. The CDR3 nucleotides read TGTGCCAGCAGTGCGGGAGGGGTGGCAGATACGCAGTATTTT.

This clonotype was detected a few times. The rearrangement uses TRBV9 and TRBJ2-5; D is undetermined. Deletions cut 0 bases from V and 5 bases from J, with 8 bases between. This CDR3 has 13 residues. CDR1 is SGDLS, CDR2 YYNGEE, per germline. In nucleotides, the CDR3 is TGTGCCAGCAGCGTAGGTGGCTTGGAGACCCAGTACTTC. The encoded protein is CASSVGGLETQYF.

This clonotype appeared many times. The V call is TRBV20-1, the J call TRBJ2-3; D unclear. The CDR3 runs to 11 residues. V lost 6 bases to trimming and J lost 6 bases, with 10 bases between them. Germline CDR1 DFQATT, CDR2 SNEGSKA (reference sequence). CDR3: CSAGLVDTQYF. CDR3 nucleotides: TGCAGTGCAGGCCTGGTGGATACGCAGTATTTT.